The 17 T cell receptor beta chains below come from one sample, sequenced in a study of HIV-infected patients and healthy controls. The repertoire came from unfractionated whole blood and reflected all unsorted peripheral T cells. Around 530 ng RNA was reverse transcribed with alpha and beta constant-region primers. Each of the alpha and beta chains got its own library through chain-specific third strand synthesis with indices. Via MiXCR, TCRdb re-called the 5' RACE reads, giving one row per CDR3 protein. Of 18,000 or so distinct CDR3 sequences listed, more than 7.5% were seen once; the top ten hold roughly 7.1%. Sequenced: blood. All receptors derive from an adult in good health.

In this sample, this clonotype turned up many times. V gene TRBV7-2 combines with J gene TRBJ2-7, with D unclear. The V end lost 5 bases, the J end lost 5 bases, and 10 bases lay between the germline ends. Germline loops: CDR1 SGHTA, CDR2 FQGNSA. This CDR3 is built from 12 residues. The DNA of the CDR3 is TGTGCCAGCAGCCCCCGACGCGACGAGCAGTACTTC. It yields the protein CASSPRRDEQYF. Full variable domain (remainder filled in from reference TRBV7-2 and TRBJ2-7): GAGVSQSPSNKVTEKGKDVELRCDPISGHTALYWYRQSLGQGLEFLIYFQGNSAPDKSGLPSDRFSAERTGGSVSTLTIQRTQQEDSAVYLCASSPRRDEQYFGPGTRLTVT.

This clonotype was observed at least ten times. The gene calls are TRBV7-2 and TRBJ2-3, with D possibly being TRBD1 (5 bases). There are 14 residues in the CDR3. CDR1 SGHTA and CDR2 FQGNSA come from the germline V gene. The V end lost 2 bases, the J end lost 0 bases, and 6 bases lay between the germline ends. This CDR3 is CASSLHRSTDTQYF. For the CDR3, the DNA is TGTGCCAGCAGCTTACACAGGAGCACAGATACGCAGTATTTT.

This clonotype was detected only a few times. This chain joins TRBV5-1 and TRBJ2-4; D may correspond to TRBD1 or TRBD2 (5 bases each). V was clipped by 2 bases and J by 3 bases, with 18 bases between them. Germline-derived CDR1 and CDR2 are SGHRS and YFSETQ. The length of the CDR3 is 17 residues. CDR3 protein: CASSLTGLGRGKNIQYF. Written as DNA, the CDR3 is TGCGCCAGCAGCTTAACAGGACTGGGCCGGGGCAAAAACATTCAGTACTTC.

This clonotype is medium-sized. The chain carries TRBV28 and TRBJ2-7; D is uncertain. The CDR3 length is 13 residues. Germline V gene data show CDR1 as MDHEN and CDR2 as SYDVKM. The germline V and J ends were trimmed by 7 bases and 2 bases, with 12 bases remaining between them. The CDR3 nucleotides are TGTGCCAGCACCGAAGACACCACCTACGAGCAGTACTTC. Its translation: CASTEDTTYEQYF.

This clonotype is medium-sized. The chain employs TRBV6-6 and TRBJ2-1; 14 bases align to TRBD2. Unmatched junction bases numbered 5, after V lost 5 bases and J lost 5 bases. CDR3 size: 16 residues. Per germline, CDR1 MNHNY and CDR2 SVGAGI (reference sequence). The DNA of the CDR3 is TGTGCCAGCAGTCCCTCGGGACTAGCGGGGGACAATGAGCAGTTCTTC. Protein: CASSPSGLAGDNEQFF.

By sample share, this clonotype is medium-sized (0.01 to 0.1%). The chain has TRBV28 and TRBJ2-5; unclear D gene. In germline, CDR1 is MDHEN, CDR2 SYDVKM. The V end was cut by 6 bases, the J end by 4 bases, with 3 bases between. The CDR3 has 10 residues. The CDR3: CASRRETQYF. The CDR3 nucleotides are TGTGCCAGCAGGAGAGAGACCCAGTACTTC.

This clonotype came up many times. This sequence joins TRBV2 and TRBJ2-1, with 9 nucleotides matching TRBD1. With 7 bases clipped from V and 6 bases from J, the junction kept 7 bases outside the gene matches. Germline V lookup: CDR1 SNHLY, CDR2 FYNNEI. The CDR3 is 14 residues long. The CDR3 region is CASKLRQGVNEQFF. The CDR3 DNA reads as TGTGCCAGCAAGTTGAGACAGGGGGTCAATGAGCAGTTCTTC. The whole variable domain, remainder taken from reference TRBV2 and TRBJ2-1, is EPEVTQTPSHQVTQMGQEVILRCVPISNHLYFYWYRQILGQKVEFLVSFYNNEISEKSEIFDDQFSVERPDGSNFTLKIRSTKLEDSAMYFCASKLRQGVNEQFFGPGTRLTVL.

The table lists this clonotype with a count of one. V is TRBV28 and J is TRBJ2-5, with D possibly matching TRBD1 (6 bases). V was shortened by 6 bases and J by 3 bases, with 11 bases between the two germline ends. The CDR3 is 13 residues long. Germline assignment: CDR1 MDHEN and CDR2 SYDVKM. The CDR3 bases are TGTGCCAGCAGCTCAGGACAGAAAGAGACCCAGTACTTC. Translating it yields CASSSGQKETQYF.

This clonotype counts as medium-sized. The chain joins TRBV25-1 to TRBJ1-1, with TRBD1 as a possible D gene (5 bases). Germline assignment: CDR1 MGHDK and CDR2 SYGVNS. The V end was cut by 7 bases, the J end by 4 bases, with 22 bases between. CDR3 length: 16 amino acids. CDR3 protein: CASIENSRVGSTEAFF. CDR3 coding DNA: TGTGCCAGCATCGAGAATTCCAGGGTGGGGAGCACTGAAGCTTTCTTT.

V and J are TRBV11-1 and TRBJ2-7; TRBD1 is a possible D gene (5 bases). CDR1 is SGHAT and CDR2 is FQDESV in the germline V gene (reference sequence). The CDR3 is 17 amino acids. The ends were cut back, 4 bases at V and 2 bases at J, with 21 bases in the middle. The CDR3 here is CASSSRHPSRTTYEQYF. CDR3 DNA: TGTGCCAGCAGCTCCCGTCATCCTAGTCGGACAACCTACGAGCAGTACTTC.

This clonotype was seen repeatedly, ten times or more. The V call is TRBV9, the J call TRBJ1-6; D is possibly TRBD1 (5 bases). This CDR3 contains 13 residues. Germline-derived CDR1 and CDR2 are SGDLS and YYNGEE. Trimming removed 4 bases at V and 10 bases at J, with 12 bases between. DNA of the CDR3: TGTGCCAGCAGCCCAGACAGCTCCTCACCCCTCCACTTT. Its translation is CASSPDSSSPLHF.

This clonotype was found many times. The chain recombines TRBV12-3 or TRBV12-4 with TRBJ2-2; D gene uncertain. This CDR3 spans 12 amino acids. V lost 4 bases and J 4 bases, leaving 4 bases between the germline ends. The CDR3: CASSSSTGELFF. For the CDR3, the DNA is TGTGCCAGCAGTTCCAGCACCGGGGAGCTGTTTTTT.

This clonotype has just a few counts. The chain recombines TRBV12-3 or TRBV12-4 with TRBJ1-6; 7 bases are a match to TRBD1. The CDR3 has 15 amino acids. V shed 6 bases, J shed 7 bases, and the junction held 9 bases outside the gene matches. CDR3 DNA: TGTGCCAGCAGCCAAAGAGGGACAGCAAATTCACCCCTCCACTTT. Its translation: CASSQRGTANSPLHF.

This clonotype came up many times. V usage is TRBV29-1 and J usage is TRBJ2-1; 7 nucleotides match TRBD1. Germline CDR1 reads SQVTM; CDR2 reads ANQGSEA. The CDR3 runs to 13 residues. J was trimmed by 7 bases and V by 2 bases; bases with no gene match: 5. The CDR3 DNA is TGCAGCGTTGAATGGGACAGAGGAAATGAGCAGTTCTTC. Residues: CSVEWDRGNEQFF.

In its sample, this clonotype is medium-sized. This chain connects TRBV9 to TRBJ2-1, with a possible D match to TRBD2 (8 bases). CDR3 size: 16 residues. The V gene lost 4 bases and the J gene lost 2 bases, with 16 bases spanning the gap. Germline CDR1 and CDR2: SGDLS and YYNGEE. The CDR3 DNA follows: TGTGCCAGCAGCCCAGGGGGTAGCGGGACCTACAATGAGCAGTTCTTC. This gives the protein CASSPGGSGTYNEQFF.

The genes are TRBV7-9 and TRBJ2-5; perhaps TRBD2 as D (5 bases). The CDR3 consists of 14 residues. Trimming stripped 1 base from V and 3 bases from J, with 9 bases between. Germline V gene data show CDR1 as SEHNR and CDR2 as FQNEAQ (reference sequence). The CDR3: CASSLDLAKETQYF. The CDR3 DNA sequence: TGTGCCAGCAGCTTAGACCTAGCAAAAGAGACCCAGTACTTC.

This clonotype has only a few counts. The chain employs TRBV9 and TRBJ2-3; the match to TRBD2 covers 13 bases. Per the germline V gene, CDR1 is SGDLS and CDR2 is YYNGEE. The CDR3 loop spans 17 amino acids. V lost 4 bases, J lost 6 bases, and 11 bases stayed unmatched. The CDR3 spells CASSSRLGLAGKDTQYF. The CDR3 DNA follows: TGTGCCAGCAGCTCTCGGCTGGGACTAGCGGGAAAGGATACGCAGTATTTT.